Here is one T cell receptor (beta chain) with its context. Clinical histories supplied by participants themselves formed the basis of cohort assignment. The V end lost 3 bases, the J end lost 2 bases, and 20 bases lay between the germline ends. This CDR3 has 17 residues. Germline V gene sequence: CDR1 SGDLS, CDR2 YYNGEE. The data derive from a study of blood T cell repertoires in COVID-19. Study-wide background: The United States, Italy and Spain supplied acute and convalescent COVID-19 samples. In each case, the material was cDNA or gDNA derived from T cells, B-cell-depleted T cells, or PBMCs.

Original methodology: Estimated nucleated cell counts came from reference gene primer amplification. Sequencing was performed with immunoSEQ multiplex PCR; in TCRdb, only in-frame clones are kept and a portion is missing. D and trimming were read from the DNA, whereas the V and J calls and clone size are those reported in that table. Of about 260,000 clones in the sample, under 95% were seen once. This TCR was sampled from a man aged 40-49 years who had been exposed to COVID-19. The chain couples TRBV9 to TRBJ2-5; possible D gene TRBD2, 6 bases. What was sequenced was PBMCs or T cells enriched from blood (not recorded which). The DNA of the CDR3 is TGTGCCAGCAGCGCACCCCTCGGGGGAGCGAGACAAGAGACCCAGTACTTC. Protein product: CASSAPLGGARQETQYF.